This TCR beta chain was sequenced for a study of blood T cell repertoires in COVID-19. About the research overall: Whether acute or convalescent, the COVID-19 samples came from the United States, Italy and Spain. Sources were T cells, B-cell-depleted T cells, or PBMCs; the material itself was cDNA or gDNA.

The J segment lost 5 bases and the V segment lost 2 bases, leaving 7 bases of the junction unmatched. The germline V gene encodes CDR1 KGHSH and CDR2 LQKENI. The CDR3 contains 16 residues. Clones were read by immunoSEQ multiplex PCR, and TCRdb kept only the in-frame ones, dropping some. The top ten hold 9.5% to 12% of the sample, which has 110,000 to 150,000 clones, about 87% seen once. The source material was peripheral blood. The sequence was collected from a woman of 80 years or more with acute or convalescent COVID-19. J is TRBJ1-5 and V is TRBV18, with 9 bases that match TRBD1. CDR3 residues: CASSPGITGGDQPQHF. The CDR3, as DNA: TGTGCCAGCTCACCAGGGATTACAGGGGGCGATCAGCCCCAGCATTTT.